This entry describes one TCR beta chain. Its target antigen remains unknown. Base quality data are lacking; no much larger clone is found one base away. The sample's time point label is to be understood as: 24 weeks on oral tofacitinib. The treatment or condition label corresponds to: oral pan-JAK inhibitor, 5-10 mg twice daily. Lesional scalp punch biopsies and peripheral blood were collected from alopecia areata patients. After PBMCs were isolated by density centrifugation and stained for CD3, CD4 and CD8, a FACSAria was used to sort CD4+ and CD8+ T cells. This record belongs to a study of CD8+ T cells in alopecia areata listed by TCRdb under 2018. For context, the study as a whole: Treated patients were enrolled in an open-label pilot trial of oral tofacitinib, 5 to 10 mg twice daily, for moderate-to-severe alopecia areata. RNA came from the PAXgene miRNA kit for fixed scalp, the miRNeasy kit for PBMCs, and the RNeasy kit for mouse skin. Patients on tofacitinib were biopsied at baseline and after 4 and 24 weeks of treatment, and several of the patients also had a later scalp biopsy. In humans, TCRbeta sequencing was performed on scalp tissue and on sorted CD4+ and CD8+ peripheral blood T cells from healthy controls and from patients with patchy or totalis/universalis alopecia areata. Tofacitinib was administered for 6 to 18 months, and 6 months of follow-up off drug were then conducted to assess delayed response and recurrence. The study used high-throughput TCRbeta sequencing to examine T cell clonal expansion in alopecia areata, in both the C3H/HeJ mouse model and human patients. Scalp clonality was compared among normal scalp (n=4), patchy alopecia areata scalp (n=8), and alopecia totalis/universalis scalp (n=8). In treated patients, disease severity was measured using the SALT score, which gives the percentage of scalp surface area affected. immunoSEQ multiplex PCR using 35 Vbeta forward primers and 13 Jbeta reverse primers was used to amplify TCRbeta CDR3 regions.

Summary of the overall study and its limitations: Unlike mouse skin, where gammadelta T cells dominate, normal human skin contains resident alphabeta T cells that get sequenced too, which complicates analysis of the scalp TCR repertoire. Tofacitinib significantly lowered scalp clonality and the number of expanded CD8+ clones among the top 100 scalp clones. Many expanded lesional clones were found to persist in scalp and blood during tofacitinib treatment, and relapse after treatment cessation may be partly explained by this persistence. Shared TCR sequences between patients were less evident than in mice, which may be partly attributable to HLA diversity in the patient population. Compared with normal scalp, lesional scalp, particularly in alopecia totalis/universalis, had higher clonality and more expanded CD8+ clones, which suggests antigenic drive. Because the treated cohort was small and had just a single nonresponder, larger studies are needed to establish links between baseline CD8+ expansion and response.

The germline ends are 5 bases apart after V is trimmed by 6 bases and J by 0 bases. The CDR3 contains 13 residues, cysteine and phenylalanine counted. Here the CDR3 DNA is all that survives: 39 bases in frame from base 1. The germline V gene supplies CDR1 MNHEY and CDR2 SVGAGI. Receptor amplification or capture employed the immunoSEQ multiplex PCR assay. RNA was extracted from all samples and reverse transcribed into cDNA as template for TCR sequencing. First-strand cDNA was synthesized with SuperScript III using a 2:1 mix of oligo-dT and random hexamers. Amplification bias was assessed with a synthetic immune receptor repertoire, and residual bias was removed computationally. Per the authors' processing: Raw reads were preprocessed to remove errors, and CDR3 was defined by IMGT conventions from the conserved cysteine to phenylalanine. Clonality was calculated as 1 minus Shannon entropy normalized by log2 of the number of productive unique TCRs. CD4 or CD8 identity of scalp clones was inferred by cross-referencing scalp TCRbeta sequences with sorted blood CD4 and CD8 repertoires. TCRdb limited this immuneACCESS table to in-frame rearrangements with V and J called. A share of clones is missing; checked studies link under half to unresolved V genes, and the rest is unexplained. That table is the source of V, J and clone size, and D and trimming were worked out from the DNA. The sample data list some 120,000 clones, and roughly three fifths of these were observed just once. The ten largest make up 9% to 15% of the sample.

The receptor was isolated from a human donor with alopecia areata. Sequencing used CD8+ T cells sorted from blood, obtained at week 24, from a patient treated with tofacitinib. The chain couples TRBV6-5 to TRBJ1-4; a confident D gene designation cannot be given. Read as DNA, the sequence is TGTGCCAGCAGGGTTGCAACTAATGAAAAACTGTTTTTT. It translates as CASRVATNEKLFF.